Ten or more counts support the clone carrying this T cell receptor beta chain. Patients chosen for sequencing had shown CD8+CD57+ cell expansion by flow cytometry. The length of the CDR3 is 14 residues. The germline V and J ends were trimmed by 3 bases and 4 bases, with 14 bases remaining between them. Germline V lookup: CDR1 SGDLS, CDR2 YYNGEE. This entry belongs to a study of CD8+CD57+ T cells in acquired aplastic anemia. In the study overall: Sorted CD4+ and CD8+ cells yielded DNA averaging around 3.5 ug.

Genomic DNA served as template for TCR beta VDJ and CDR3 profiling. TCRdb reprocessed the reads via MiXCR and lists one record per CDR3 protein. The data show just over 40,000 distinct CDR3 sequences, roughly three fifths seen once. The chain recombines TRBV9 with TRBJ2-7; D gene ambiguous. The clonotype was recovered from a human donor with aplastic anemia. The sequenced sample was sorted CD4+, CD8+, or CD8+CD57+ T cells (not recorded which) from PBMCs. DNA of the CDR3: TGTGCCAGCAGCGAGTGGGGTGATCCTTACGAGCAGTACTTC. Translating it yields CASSEWGDPYEQYF.